This TCR beta chain was found in a study of cytomegalovirus exposure and HLA in healthy donors. Only in-frame clones appear in the TCRdb table, and some are missing; sequencing was by immunoSEQ multiplex PCR. Of some 130,000 clones in the sample, about 88% were seen once. Study-level findings and limits: Reports described diagnosis of cytomegalovirus status by the classifier as highly specific and sensitive. Researchers catalogued some 160 TCR beta chains as cytomegalovirus-associated.

From germline, CDR1 is MNHEY and CDR2 SMNVEV (reference sequence). The CDR3 sequence is 14 residues long. V was clipped by 5 bases and J by 2 bases, with 11 bases between them. Comment on this clone: Its antigen is as yet unknown.

The TCR comes from a young woman in good health and CMV-seronegative. Sample: PBMCs. The rearrangement uses TRBV27 and TRBJ2-3, with a tentative D call TRBD1 (5 bases). The CDR3 nucleotides read TGTGCCAGCAGTACCAGGGCGGTCACAGATACGCAGTATTTT. Translation: CASSTRAVTDTQYF.